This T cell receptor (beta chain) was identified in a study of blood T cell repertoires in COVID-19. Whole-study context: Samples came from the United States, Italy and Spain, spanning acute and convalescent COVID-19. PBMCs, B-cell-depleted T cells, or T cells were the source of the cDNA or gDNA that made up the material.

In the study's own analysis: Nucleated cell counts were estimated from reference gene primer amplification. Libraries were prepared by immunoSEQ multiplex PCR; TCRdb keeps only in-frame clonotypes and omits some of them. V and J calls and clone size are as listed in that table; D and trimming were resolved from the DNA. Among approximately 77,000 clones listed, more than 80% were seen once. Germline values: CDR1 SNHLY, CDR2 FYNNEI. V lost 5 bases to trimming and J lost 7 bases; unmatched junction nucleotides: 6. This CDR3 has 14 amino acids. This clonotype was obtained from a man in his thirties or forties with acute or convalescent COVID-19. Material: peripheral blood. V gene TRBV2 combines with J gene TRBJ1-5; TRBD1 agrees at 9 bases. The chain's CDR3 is CASSSRDRVQPQHF. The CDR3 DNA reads TGTGCCAGCAGTTCCCGGGACAGGGTCCAGCCCCAGCATTTT.